This T cell receptor (beta chain) was recovered during a study of T cells in Graves' hyperthyroidism and ophthalmopathy. Germline loops: CDR1 SGHTA, CDR2 FQGNSA. There are 12 residues in the CDR3. General study points: Ophthalmopathy was model-predicted a median about six months pre-onset.

Concerning this clonotype: Its antigen is not known. One junction end disagrees with the germline gene, perhaps due to a read error.

Amplified TCR beta CDR3 regions came from RNA transcripts. Primed by the HTBI set, a first-round RT-PCR was run on the TCR CDR3. Each CDR3 protein gets one entry after TCRdb re-called the multiplex PCR reads with MiXCR. The repertoire holds hundreds of thousands of distinct CDR3 sequences, 45% seen once, with about 7.2% in the top ten. The rearrangement uses TRBV7-2 and TRBJ1-1; tentative D call: TRBD1 (5 bases). The specimen was peripheral blood or thyroid tissue (not recorded which). The receptor was derived from an adult man with Graves' disease, either hyperthyroidism or ophthalmopathy (not recorded which). The CDR3, as DNA: TGTGCCAGCAGCACAGACAGAGCTTCGAAGGAATTT. It codes for CASSTDRASKEF.